This T cell receptor (beta chain) originates from a study of blood T cell repertoires in COVID-19. About the research overall: Samples taken during acute and convalescent COVID-19 were collected in the United States, Italy and Spain. Sample material is recorded as cDNA or gDNA derived from T cells, B-cell-depleted T cells, or PBMCs.

CDR3 length: 12 amino acids. Trimming pared 1 base from V and 9 bases from J, leaving 7 bases between. CDR1 is SEHNR and CDR2 is FQNEAQ in the germline V gene (reference sequence). Original analysis: Amplified reference gene primers provided the basis for estimating nucleated cell counts. The protocol was immunoSEQ multiplex PCR, while the TCRdb copy is restricted to in-frame clones and leaves out a portion. D and trimming were read from the DNA, whereas the V and J calls and clone size are those reported in that table. The sample holds roughly 90,000 clones, 89% seen once. The chain links TRBV7-9 to TRBJ2-1; tentative D call: TRBD2 (6 bases). The sample comprised peripheral blood. This clonotype originated in a woman of 80 years or more with active COVID-19. The CDR3 is CASSLVGGEQFF. CDR3 nucleotides: TGTGCCAGCAGCTTAGTCGGGGGTGAGCAGTTCTTC.